These 5 T cell receptor beta chains came from one sample sequenced in a study of T cells in women clearing cervical HPV infection. Generated by immunoSEQ multiplex PCR, the TCRdb table keeps only in-frame clones and is missing some. Recorded for this sample: 25,000 to 35,000 clones. What was sequenced was blood buffy coat. The receptors here all came from a woman between 18 and 75 years old with a cervical HPV16 infection that either progressed to CIN3+ or cleared (not recorded which).

A word on this clone: The sequenced fragment ends 3 residues before the CDR3 boundary, so the rest is inferred from the germline J gene. The genes are TRBV20-1 and TRBJ2-3; 12 positions match TRBD2. CDR1 DFQATT and CDR2 SNEGSKA come from the germline V gene (reference sequence). This CDR3 is built from 14 residues. CDR3 protein: CSAWTSGAQETQYF. The CDR3 DNA, read in part, is TGCAGTGCTTGGACTAGCGGGGCCCAAGAGACG.

Details on this clone: The read comes to an end 3 residues before the CDR3 does, leaving the germline J gene to fill in the end. The chain employs TRBV7-3 and TRBJ1-2; TRBD1 aligns across 8 bases. This CDR3 comprises 13 residues. Germline V gene data show CDR1 as SGHTA and CDR2 as FQGTGA. The CDR3: CASSYGTGSDYTF. The sequenced CDR3 bases are TGTGCCAGCAGCTACGGGACAGGATCCGAC.

A note on this clone: The read comes to an end 3 residues before the CDR3 does, leaving the germline J gene to fill in the end. The chain carries TRBV19 and TRBJ2-7; possible D gene TRBD1, 6 bases. With 5 bases removed from V and 6 bases from J, the gap between germline ends came to 14 bases. The CDR3 is made up of 13 amino acids. Germline CDR1 LNHDA, CDR2 SQIVND (reference sequence). This CDR3 is CASSATQGPEQYF. Partial CDR3 DNA: TGTGCCAGTAGTGCAACACAGGGTCCCGAG.

Here the CDR3 reads CASSQDPPPSGRTDTQYF. The part of the CDR3 DNA that was read is TGCGCCAGCAGCCAAGACCCTCCCCCAAGCGGGAGGACAGATACG. The rearrangement links TRBV4-1 to TRBJ2-3; TRBD2 aligns across 9 bases. Sequencing ends 3 residues short of the CDR3 end; the germline J gene provides the rest. The CDR3 covers 18 residues. Losses at the gene ends were 0 bases for V and 3 bases for J; bases not matched to a gene: 10. The germline gives CDR1 MGHRA, CDR2 YSYEKL.

A note on this clone: The read comes to an end 3 residues before the CDR3 does, leaving the germline J gene to fill in the end. The chain couples TRBV7-6 to TRBJ1-5; maybe TRBD1 (5 bases). Trimming stripped 4 bases from V and 6 bases from J, with 10 bases between. There are 13 residues in the CDR3. CDR1 SGHVS and CDR2 FNYEAQ come from the germline V gene. The CDR3 DNA, read in part, is TGTGCCAGCAGCTCCGGGGGGGTTCAGCCC. As protein: CASSSGGVQP. The whole CDR3 reads CASSSGGVQPQHF.